This T cell receptor beta chain stems from a study of Graves' ophthalmopathy and Graves' hyperthyroidism. Study-wide results and limits: The model achieved roughly 66% sensitivity and 72.22% specificity for ophthalmopathy progression. Among thyroid clonotypes expanded above 0.001 frequency, most also appeared in blood.

This clonotype has ten or more counts. Its target is not known. From RNA, the CDR3 regions of TCR beta chains were amplified and sequenced. In the first round, RT-PCR was carried out with HTBI primers, and a multiplex PCR formed the second round. TCRdb re-called the multiplex PCR reads through MiXCR, storing one row per CDR3 protein. The sample has roughly 350,000 distinct CDR3 sequences, about 18% seen once. Uncontrolled infections, pregnancy, lactation or other autoimmune diseases led to patient exclusion. Someone took the PBMCs out of approximately 9.2 ml of fresh peripheral blood. The receptor was isolated from an adult woman with stable Graves' hyperthyroidism. Specimen: peripheral blood.

The CDR3 sequence is CAWTSGVSRDTQYF. As DNA, the CDR3 is TGTGCCTGGACCTCGGGGGTGTCGAGAGATACGCAGTATTTT. V usage is TRBV30 and J usage is TRBJ2-3, with D perhaps TRBD2 (6 bases). Germline-derived CDR1 and CDR2 are GTSNPN and SVGIG (reference sequence). V lost 4 bases, J lost 5 bases, and 16 bases lay in between. CDR3 size: 14 residues.